This T cell receptor beta chain was profiled in a study of beta chain features in type 1 diabetes. General study results and limits: TCRB CDR3s from Type 1 diabetes patients were moderately but significantly shorter in all four CD4+ subsets. The naive, central memory and Treg TCRB repertoires looked more alike in patients than they did in healthy donors.

The germline V gene encodes CDR1 SGDLS and CDR2 YYNGEE. J lost 0 bases, V lost 4 bases, and 12 bases had no gene match. This CDR3 has 19 amino acids. The isolated RNA, all of it, was reverse transcribed, so expressed TCRB transcripts were what got sequenced. Sequencing was performed with immunoSEQ multiplex PCR; in TCRdb, only in-frame clones are kept and a portion is missing. The sample yields around 300,000 clones, 15% seen once. Blood was drawn once from each donor into heparinised tubes. The draws averaged about 0.11 L. CD4+ cells of the naive, central memory, regulatory and stem cell-like memory types were sorted via CD45RO/CCR7/CD25/CD127/CD95/CD27. This clone was recorded a few times. Its antigen is still unknown.

The genes are TRBV9 and TRBJ2-6, with TRBD1 identical over 8 bases. The sequencing sample was made of naive CD4+ T cells from blood. This TCR was sampled from a young man with type 1 diabetes. This chain's CDR3 is CASSTRTGLSSSGANVLTF. In DNA, the CDR3 is TGTGCCAGCAGCACGCGGACAGGGCTCTCATCCTCTGGGGCCAACGTCCTGACTTTC.